Described below is a single T cell receptor beta chain sequence and its context. In the original processing: Counts of nucleated cells, estimated from reference gene primer amplification, were obtained. Profiled with immunoSEQ multiplex PCR; TCRdb holds only in-frame clones, not every one. V and J calls and clone size are copied from that table; D and trimming were computed from the DNA. Among 100,000 or so clones listed, 70% to 90% were seen once. V lost 9 bases and J 6 bases, leaving 37 bases between the germline ends. The CDR3 is made up of 20 amino acids. Germline V gene data show CDR1 as KGHDR and CDR2 as SFDVKD. This entry belongs to a study of blood T cell repertoires in COVID-19. Study at large: In each case, the material was cDNA or gDNA derived from T cells, B-cell-depleted T cells, or PBMCs.

What was sequenced was peripheral blood. The TCR comes from a human donor in a cohort sampled during active COVID-19. The V gene is TRBV24-1, the J gene TRBJ1-1; tentative D call: TRBD1 (5 bases). The CDR3 DNA sequence: TGTGCCACCCCCAGTGGGGCAGCGCCAATGCCGGGTGAAGATGCTGCTGAAGCTTTCTTT. Its protein product is CATPSGAAPMPGEDAAEAFF.